These 20 T cell receptor beta chains originate from one sample sequenced in a study of OX40 agonist ivuxolimab in advanced cancers. Some clones are missing from TCRdb's copy, which holds only in-frame ones; the method was immunoSEQ multiplex PCR. The sample consists of 30,000 to 40,000 clones, roughly 90% of them appearing once. Here the sequenced sample was CD4+ or CD8+ T cells sorted from blood, taken in a trial of the OX40 agonist ivuxolimab. Receptors were obtained from an adult with an advanced solid tumor such as melanoma, head and neck, liver or kidney cancer.

Only one count was recorded for this clone. The J gene is TRBJ1-1, the V gene TRBV19, with D tentatively TRBD1 (5 bases). This CDR3 region has 14 residues. Trimming took off 4 bases at V and 1 base at J, with 10 bases between the two ends. The germline CDR1 and CDR2 sequences are LNHDA and SQIVND (reference sequence). CDR3 sequence reads: CASSTNGQNTEAFF. As DNA, the CDR3 is TGTGCCAGTAGTACTAACGGACAGAACACTGAAGCTTTCTTT.

The V and J genes are TRBV7-6 and TRBJ2-3; no definite D call. CDR3 length: 13 amino acids. Trimming removed 3 bases at V and 10 bases at J, with 14 bases between. The germline V gene encodes CDR1 SGHVS and CDR2 FNYEAQ. CDR3 sequence (DNA): TGTGCCAGCAGCTTGACATATAGTCAGCCGCAGTATTTT. As protein: CASSLTYSQPQYF. Complete variable domain (other parts from reference TRBV7-6 and TRBJ2-3): GAGVSQSPRYKVTKRGQDVALRCDPISGHVSLYWYRQALGQGPEFLTYFNYEAQQDKSGLPNDRFSAERPEGSISTLTIQRTEQRDSAMYRCASSLTYSQPQYFGPGTRLTVL.

The V gene is TRBV5-1, the J gene TRBJ2-7, with D tentatively TRBD1 or TRBD2 (5 bases each). V was shortened by 4 bases and J by 2 bases, with 16 bases between the two germline ends. Germline V CDR1 and CDR2: SGHRS, YFSETQ. The CDR3 has 15 amino acids. CDR3 DNA: TGCGCCAGCAGCCCCTCCGGGACGGGTACCTACGAGCAGTACTTC. This gives the protein CASSPSGTGTYEQYF.

This clone was seen only once. The gene calls are TRBV5-1 and TRBJ1-3, with D possibly being TRBD1 (5 bases). The CDR3 runs 14 residues. Germline lookup yields CDR1 SGHRS and CDR2 YFSETQ. Trimming cost V 0 bases and J 3 bases, with 7 bases left between them. CDR3 loop: CASSLGTNGNTIYF. The DNA for the CDR3 is TGCGCCAGCAGCTTGGGGACAAATGGAAACACCATATATTTT.

The chain recombines TRBV28 with TRBJ2-5, with TRBD2 matching 9 bases. Unmatched junction bases numbered 12, after V lost 2 bases and J lost 5 bases. This CDR3 has 17 amino acids. Germline V gene sequence: CDR1 MDHEN, CDR2 SYDVKM. The CDR3 protein is CASSLPFAGGPGETQYF. The DNA of the CDR3 is TGTGCCAGCAGTTTACCCTTCGCGGGAGGGCCTGGCGAGACCCAGTACTTC.

The CDR3 region is CAITPGGSYSPLHF. CDR3 sequence (DNA): TGTGCCATCACCCCCGGGGGTAGTTATTCACCCCTCCACTTT. The V gene is TRBV10-3, the J gene TRBJ1-6; a weak D match, TRBD1 (5 bases). V gave up 7 bases and J gave up 8 bases, with 15 bases separating them. The CDR3 totals 14 residues. Per germline, CDR1 ENHRY and CDR2 SYGVKD.

The chain combines TRBV7-3 with TRBJ1-2; TRBD1 might be the D (6 bases). The CDR3 extends over 17 amino acids. V lost 2 bases to trimming and J lost 7 bases, with 23 bases between them. The germline CDR1 and CDR2 sequences are SGHTA and FQGTGA. The CDR3 is CASSLLGSARGRSGYTF. CDR3 in DNA: TGTGCCAGCAGCTTACTTGGTTCGGCCAGGGGCAGGAGTGGCTACACCTTC.

The CDR3 loop reads CASSRNRINTGELFF. The CDR3 nucleotides read TGTGCCAGCAGCCGCAACAGGATTAACACCGGGGAGCTGTTTTTT. The J gene is TRBJ2-2, the V gene TRBV7-2, with D maybe TRBD1 (5 bases). This CDR3 comprises 15 residues. The ends were cut back, 5 bases at V and 2 bases at J, with 12 bases in the middle. Germline assignment: CDR1 SGHTA and CDR2 FQGNSA. The variable domain in full, with the rest retrieved from reference TRBV7-2 and TRBJ2-2, is GAGVSQSPSNKVTEKGKDVELRCDPISGHTALYWYRQSLGQGLEFLIYFQGNSAPDKSGLPSDRFSAERTGGSVSTLTIQRTQQEDSAVYLCASSRNRINTGELFFGEGSRLTVL.

This chain links TRBV11-1 with TRBJ2-5; D is tentatively TRBD1 or TRBD2 (5 bases each). The germline V and J ends were trimmed by 4 bases and 4 bases, with 22 bases remaining between them. The CDR3 has 17 residues. Germline assignment: CDR1 SGHAT and CDR2 FQDESV (reference sequence). DNA of the CDR3: TGTGCCAGCAGCTCCAGAGGGGTGGCGCGTACCCCAGAGACCCAGTACTTC. As protein: CASSSRGVARTPETQYF.

The V call is TRBV28, the J call TRBJ1-2, with 9 bases that match TRBD1. The J segment lost 8 bases and the V segment lost 8 bases, leaving 12 bases of the junction unmatched. Germline-derived CDR1 and CDR2 are MDHEN and SYDVKM. The CDR3 sequence is 14 residues long. CDR3 protein: CASLSPGQGLGYTF. The CDR3 DNA follows: TGTGCCAGCCTTTCACCGGGACAGGGTTTAGGCTACACCTTC.

Written as DNA, the CDR3 is TGCAGCGGGGGGGGTTGGAGGACAGATACGCAGTATTTT. It translates to CSGGGWRTDTQYF. The chain has TRBV29-1 and TRBJ2-3; 7 nucleotides agree with TRBD2. This CDR3 comprises 13 residues. The J segment lost 3 bases and the V segment lost 7 bases, leaving 7 bases of the junction unmatched. Germline lookup yields CDR1 SQVTM and CDR2 ANQGSEA.

The genes are TRBV28 and TRBJ2-5; 8 positions match TRBD1. CDR3 length: 16 amino acids. V lost 4 bases, J lost 2 bases, and 9 bases stayed unmatched. Germline values: CDR1 MDHEN, CDR2 SYDVKM. The CDR3 region has the DNA TGTGCCAGCAGTTCCTCCGGACAGGGTGAACAAGAGACCCAGTACTTC. It encodes CASSSSGQGEQETQYF.

The rearrangement links TRBV9 to TRBJ2-4; TRBD2 agrees at 10 bases. The CDR3 has 16 residues. The germline CDR1 and CDR2 sequences are SGDLS and YYNGEE. V trimming: 4 bases; J trimming: 8 bases; junction bases outside the gene matches: 12. The CDR3 is CASSKAAGGPFDIQYF. CDR3 DNA: TGTGCCAGCAGCAAAGCAGCGGGAGGGCCCTTCGACATTCAGTACTTC.

J is TRBJ2-7 and V is TRBV6-6; 11 bases are a match to TRBD2. This CDR3 spans 15 amino acids. CDR1 and CDR2 from the germline V gene are MNHNY and SVGAGI (reference sequence). V shed 5 bases, J shed 5 bases, and the junction held 8 bases outside the gene matches. This CDR3 is CASSKLAGASHEQYF. CDR3 nucleotides: TGTGCCAGCAGTAAACTAGCGGGAGCGTCCCACGAGCAGTACTTC.

This clone has a single count. The V call is TRBV7-2, the J call TRBJ2-7, with D perhaps given as TRBD1 or TRBD2 (5 bases each). Trimming took 5 bases from V and 3 from J, leaving 14 bases between them. Per germline, CDR1 SGHTA and CDR2 FQGNSA. There are 14 residues in the CDR3. In DNA form, the CDR3 reads TGTGCCAGCAGCGAGGGGTGGTCCTTCTACGAGCAGTACTTC. Translating gives CASSEGWSFYEQYF.

In nucleotides, the CDR3 is TGTGCCAGTAGTCCAGGCACAGATACGCAGTATTTT. It yields the protein CASSPGTDTQYF. This chain connects TRBV19 to TRBJ2-3; D remains unclear. The CDR3 covers 12 residues. The V end was cut by 5 bases, the J end by 1 base, with 4 bases between. Germline values: CDR1 LNHDA, CDR2 SQIVND (reference sequence).

The CDR3 DNA sequence: TGTGCCACCGGGGAGCAGTACACCGGGGAGCTGTTTTTT. It is translated as CATGEQYTGELFF. The genes are TRBV19 and TRBJ2-2; D is possibly TRBD2 (5 bases). The CDR3 is 13 residues long. Germline CDR1 and CDR2: LNHDA and SQIVND (reference sequence). The V end lost 10 bases, the J end lost 3 bases, and 12 bases lay between the germline ends.

This clone was seen only a few times. The chain carries TRBV2 and TRBJ2-1; the D gene is possibly TRBD2 (5 bases). The CDR3 loop spans 16 amino acids. Germline CDR1 reads SNHLY; CDR2 reads FYNNEI. With 6 bases removed from V and 0 bases from J, the gap between germline ends came to 15 bases. CDR3 residues: CASRRSSGGSYNEQFF. For the CDR3, the DNA is TGTGCCAGCAGAAGGTCCAGCGGAGGCTCCTACAATGAGCAGTTCTTC.

The rearrangement uses TRBV11-3 and TRBJ2-1; TRBD1 matches at 7 bases. The CDR3 extends over 17 amino acids. V trimming: 2 bases; J trimming: 3 bases; junction bases outside the gene matches: 10. CDR1 SGHNT and CDR2 YENEEA come from the germline V gene. CDR3 sequence: CASSLWATGQIYNEQFF. CDR3 coding DNA: TGTGCCAGCAGCTTATGGGCAACGGGACAGATCTACAATGAGCAGTTCTTC.

This clone was seen a single time. This CDR3 is CASSLWGQGRSGANVLTF. As DNA, the CDR3 is TGTGCCAGCAGCCTTTGGGGACAGGGGAGAAGTGGGGCCAACGTCCTGACTTTC. The rearrangement uses TRBV14 and TRBJ2-6; 10 bases map to TRBD1. V shed 4 bases and J 3 bases; nucleotides not matched to a gene: 9. CDR1 SGHDN and CDR2 FVKESK come from the germline V gene. The length of the CDR3 is 18 residues. The full variable domain, with the rest looked up from reference TRBV14 and TRBJ2-6, is EAGVTQFPSHSVIEKGQTVTLRCDPISGHDNLYWYRRVMGKEIKFLLHFVKESKQDESGMPNNRFLAERTGGTYSTLKVQPAELEDSGVYFCASSLWGQGRSGANVLTFGAGSRLTVL.